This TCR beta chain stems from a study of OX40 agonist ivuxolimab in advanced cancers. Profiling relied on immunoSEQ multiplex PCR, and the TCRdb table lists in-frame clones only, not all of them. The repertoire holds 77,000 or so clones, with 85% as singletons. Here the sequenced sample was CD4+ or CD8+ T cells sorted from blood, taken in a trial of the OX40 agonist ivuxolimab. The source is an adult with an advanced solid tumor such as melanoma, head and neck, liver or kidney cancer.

The CDR3 here is CASSPVAIDTQYF. In nucleotides, the CDR3 is TGTGCCAGCAGCCCCGTTGCCATAGATACGCAGTATTTT. The chain links TRBV11-2 to TRBJ2-3; no clear D. This CDR3 contains 13 residues. CDR1 and CDR2 (germline): SGHAT, FQNNGV. Trimming took 5 bases from V and 5 from J, leaving 11 bases between them.